Listed below are T cell receptor beta chains from one sample, sequenced in a study of control samples from healthy donors and cancer patients. The table came from immunoSEQ multiplex PCR; TCRdb's copy has only in-frame clones and leaves some out. The table lists some 130,000 clones, approximately 90% of them singletons. The source material was blood. These receptors all come from a woman aged 25 to 39 in good health. Each CDR3 is given with its conserved first and last residue. Fields, in order: clone size, V gene, D gene, J gene, CDR3 protein, CDR3 DNA. The D gene is left open where the match is weak. Size is stated for part of the rows, as once, few or many counts, or as a class when the clone is expanded.

>few|TRBV7-9|-|TRBJ1-2
CASSLDSPLTLYGYTF
TGTGCCAGCAGCCTGGACAGCCCGCTCACCCTCTATGGCTACACCTTC
>-|TRBV19|TRBD1|TRBJ1-2
CASSIGQGKANYGYTF
TGTGCCAGTAGTATCGGACAGGGGAAAGCTAACTATGGCTACACCTTC
>-|TRBV11-2|TRBD1|TRBJ1-2
CASSSLTGKKANYGYTF
TGTGCCAGCAGCTCTCTGACAGGGAAAAAGGCTAACTATGGCTACACCTTC
>once|TRBV30|TRBD2|TRBJ2-3
CAWSLGGLWASGFTQYF
TGTGCCTGGAGTCTAGGAGGTCTTTGGGCTAGCGGCTTTACGCAGTATTTT
>few|TRBV21-1|-|TRBJ2-7
CASSKARWGVLYYEQYF
TGTGCCAGCAGCAAAGCGCGCTGGGGGGTACTATACTACGAGCAGTACTTC
>-|TRBV25-1|-|TRBJ1-4
CASSENRDNEKLFF
TGTGCCAGCAGTGAGAACAGGGATAATGAAAAACTGTTTTTT
>-|TRBV5-1|TRBD1|TRBJ2-7
CASRLDTGAYEQYF
TGCGCCAGCAGACTCGACACAGGGGCCTACGAGCAGTACTTC
>-|TRBV5-1|-|TRBJ1-6
CASRTDRNNSPLHF
TGCGCCAGCAGGACGGACAGAAATAATTCACCCCTCCACTTT
>-|TRBV12-3/TRBV12-4|-|TRBJ1-1
CASSAREVAEAFF
TGTGCCAGCAGTGCACGGGAAGTCGCTGAAGCTTTCTTT
>-|TRBV5-1|-|TRBJ1-1
CASSLEAGRSTEAFF
TGCGCCAGCAGCTTGGAGGCAGGGAGGTCCACTGAAGCTTTCTTT
>-|TRBV3-1/TRBV3-2|-|TRBJ2-5
CASSIKETQYF
TGTGCCAGCAGCATAAAAGAGACCCAGTACTTC
>-|TRBV7-9|-|TRBJ1-1
CASSLARGGAPRRTEAFF
TGTGCCAGCAGCTTAGCTAGGGGGGGGGCCCCCCGAAGAACTGAAGCTTTCTTT
>-|TRBV19|TRBD2|TRBJ2-7
CASSLSGGVTHEQYF
TGTGCCAGTAGTCTGTCCGGGGGGGTGACCCACGAGCAGTACTTC
>-|TRBV6-1|-|TRBJ2-7
CASSDGASIF
TGTGCCAGCAGTGACGGGGCCTCCATCTTC
>-|TRBV6-1|TRBD1|TRBJ2-7
CASSEVRTGDEQYF
TGTGCCAGCAGTGAAGTCAGAACAGGGGACGAGCAGTACTTC
>-|TRBV7-2|-|TRBJ2-2
CASSRQVGGELFF
TGTGCCAGCAGTCGACAAGTAGGCGGGGAGCTGTTTTTT
>-|TRBV18|-|TRBJ2-5
CASSPRGGETQYF
TGTGCCAGCTCACCACGAGGGGGAGAGACCCAGTACTTC